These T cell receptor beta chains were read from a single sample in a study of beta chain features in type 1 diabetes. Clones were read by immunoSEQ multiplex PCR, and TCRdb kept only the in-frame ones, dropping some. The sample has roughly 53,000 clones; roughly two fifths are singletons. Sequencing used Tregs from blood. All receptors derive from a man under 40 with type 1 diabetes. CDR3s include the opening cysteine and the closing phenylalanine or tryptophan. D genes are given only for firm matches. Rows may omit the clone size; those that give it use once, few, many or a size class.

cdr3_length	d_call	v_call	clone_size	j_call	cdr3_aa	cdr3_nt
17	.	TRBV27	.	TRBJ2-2	CASTLRGGAGNTGELFF	TGTGCCAGCACTCTCCGAGGAGGAGCGGGTAACACCGGGGAGCTGTTTTTT
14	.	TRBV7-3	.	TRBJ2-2	CASSSRGGTGELFF	TGTGCCAGCAGCTCCCGGGGTGGCACCGGGGAGCTGTTTTTT
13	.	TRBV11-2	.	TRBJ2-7	CASSFRRENEQYF	TGTGCCAGCAGCTTCCGGCGGGAAAACGAGCAGTACTTC
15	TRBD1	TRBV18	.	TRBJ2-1	CASSPIGTAFNEQFF	TGTGCCAGCTCACCAATTGGGACAGCCTTCAATGAGCAGTTCTTC
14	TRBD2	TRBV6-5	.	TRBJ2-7	CASSYSYGTSEQYF	TGTGCCAGCAGTTACTCGTACGGGACTAGCGAGCAGTACTTC
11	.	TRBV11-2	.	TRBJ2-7	CASSNGYEQYF	TGTGCCAGCAGCAACGGCTACGAGCAGTACTTC
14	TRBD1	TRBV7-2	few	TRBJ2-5	CASSQVQGQETQYF	TGTGCCAGCAGCCAAGTACAGGGGCAAGAGACCCAGTACTTC
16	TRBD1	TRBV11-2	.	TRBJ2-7	CASSSGTGDPGEEQYF	TGTGCCAGCAGCTCCGGGACAGGGGACCCGGGGGAGGAGCAGTACTTC
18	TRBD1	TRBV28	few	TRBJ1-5	CASRRGDRGLGSNQPQHF	TGTGCCAGCAGGAGGGGGGACAGGGGCCTTGGGAGCAATCAGCCCCAGCATTTT
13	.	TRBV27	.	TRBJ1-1	CASSLSRYTEAFF	TGCGCCAGCAGTTTATCCCGGTACACTGAAGCTTTCTTT
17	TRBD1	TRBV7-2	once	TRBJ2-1	CASSRKTGTGQVNEQFF	TGTGCCAGCAGTCGTAAAACCGGGACAGGGCAAGTCAATGAGCAGTTCTTC
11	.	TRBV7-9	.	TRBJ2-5	CASSLFTTMDF	TGTGCCAGCAGCTTATTCACAACAATGGACTTC
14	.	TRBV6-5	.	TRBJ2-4	CASSYYSGSSIQYF	TGTGCCAGCAGTTATTATTCGGGTTCAAGCATTCAGTACTTC
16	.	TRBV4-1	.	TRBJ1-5	CASSRDYSLSNQPQHF	TGCGCCAGCAGCCGAGATTATTCCCTTAGCAATCAGCCCCAGCATTTT
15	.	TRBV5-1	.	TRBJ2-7	CASSFHRTSSYEQYF	TGCGCCAGCAGCTTTCATCGAACTAGCTCCTACGAGCAGTACTTC
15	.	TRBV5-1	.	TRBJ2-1	CASRPGQSYFNEQFF	TGCGCCAGCAGACCCGGACAGTCCTACTTCAATGAGCAGTTCTTC
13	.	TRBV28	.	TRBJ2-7	CASSAQENYEQYF	TGTGCCAGCAGTGCACAGGAAAACTACGAGCAGTACTTC
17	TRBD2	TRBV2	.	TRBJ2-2	CASSRVAGVVTPGELFF	TGTGCCAGCAGTCGGGTCGCGGGAGTCGTTACCCCCGGGGAGCTGTTTTTT
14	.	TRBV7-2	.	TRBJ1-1	CASSHGGGNTEAFF	TGTGCCAGCAGCCATGGGGGGGGGAACACTGAAGCTTTCTTT
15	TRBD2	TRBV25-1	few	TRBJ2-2	CASSETSGNTGELFF	TGTGCCAGCAGTGAAACTAGCGGGAACACCGGGGAGCTGTTTTTT
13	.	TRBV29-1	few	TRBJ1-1	CSVQEGGGTEAFF	TGCAGCGTTCAAGAAGGGGGGGGGACTGAAGCTTTCTTT
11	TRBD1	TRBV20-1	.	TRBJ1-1	CSATSPGQAVF	TGCAGTGCTACTAGCCCTGGACAGGCCGTATTT
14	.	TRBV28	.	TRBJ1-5	CASSLTGQTQPQHF	TGTGCCAGCAGTTTAACCGGACAGACTCAGCCCCAGCATTTT
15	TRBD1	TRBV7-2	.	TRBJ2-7	CASSLAGTGAYEQYF	TGTGCCAGCAGCTTAGCCGGGACAGGGGCCTACGAGCAGTACTTC
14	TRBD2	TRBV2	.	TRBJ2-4	CASTLTGGRDIQYF	TGTGCCAGCACCCTAACGGGAGGGCGAGACATTCAGTACTTC
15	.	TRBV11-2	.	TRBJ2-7	CASSVASGIGGEQYF	TGTGCCAGCAGTGTAGCGTCTGGGATAGGGGGCGAGCAGTACTTC
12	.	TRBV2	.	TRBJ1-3	CASRHSGNTIYF	TGTGCCAGTCGACATTCTGGAAACACCATATATTTT
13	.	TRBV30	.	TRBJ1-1	CAWSVQGNTEAFF	TGTGCCTGGAGTGTCCAGGGGAACACTGAAGCTTTCTTT
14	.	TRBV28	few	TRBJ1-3	CASVRAPSGNTIYF	TGTGCCAGCGTGCGGGCTCCCTCTGGAAACACCATATATTTT
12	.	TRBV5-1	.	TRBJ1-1	CASKQTNTEAFF	TGCGCCAGCAAACAAACGAACACTGAAGCTTTCTTT
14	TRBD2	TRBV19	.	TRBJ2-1	CASSTPSLADEQFF	TGTGCCAGTAGTACTCCGTCACTAGCGGATGAGCAGTTCTTC
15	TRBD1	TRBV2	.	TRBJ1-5	CASSGRTGLNQPQHF	TGTGCCAGCAGTGGGAGGACAGGTCTCAATCAGCCCCAGCATTTT
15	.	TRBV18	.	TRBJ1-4	CASSPRGPTPEKLFF	TGTGCCAGCTCACCAAGAGGCCCCACCCCGGAAAAACTGTTTTTT
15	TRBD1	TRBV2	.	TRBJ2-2	CARRSGQENTGELFF	TGTGCCAGACGGTCGGGACAGGAGAACACCGGGGAGCTGTTTTTT
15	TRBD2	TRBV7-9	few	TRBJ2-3	CASSLGSLAGVRQYF	TGTGCCAGCAGCTTAGGTTCACTAGCGGGAGTAAGGCAGTATTTT
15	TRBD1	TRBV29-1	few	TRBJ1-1	CSVDPGQGKNTEAFF	TGCAGCGTTGACCCCGGACAGGGGAAGAACACTGAAGCTTTCTTT
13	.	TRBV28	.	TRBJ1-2	CASSYGGNYGYTF	TGTGCCAGCAGTTACGGGGGGAACTATGGCTACACCTTC
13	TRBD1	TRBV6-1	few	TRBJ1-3	CATRRTGGNTIYF	TGTGCCACCCGGCGGACAGGGGGAAACACCATATATTTT
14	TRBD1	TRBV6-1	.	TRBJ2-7	CASSRDRDSSEQYF	TGTGCCAGCAGTCGTGACAGGGATTCGTCCGAGCAGTACTTC